These 9 T cell receptor beta chains originate from one sample sequenced in a study of a mutant IDH1 vaccine in newly diagnosed glioma. The time point is: week 5, during vaccination. A 20-mer mutant IDH1 peptide at 300 ug was injected subcutaneously with topical imiquimod. Measured with immunoSEQ multiplex PCR; TCRdb has only the in-frame clones, and not every one. The sample lists about 58,000 clones; around 84% were seen once. For these receptors, no antigen is known. This sample comprised PBMCs, obtained from a glioma patient whose treatment included an IDH1 peptide vaccine. The receptors come from a woman between 50 and 59 years old with glioma.

V is TRBV28 and J is TRBJ1-2; no clear D gene. CDR3 size: 13 residues. The germline CDR1 and CDR2 sequences are MDHEN and SYDVKM. V was clipped by 6 bases and J by 8 bases, with 16 bases between them. Written as DNA, the CDR3 is TGTGCCAGCAGCCGTCGCAGGCAGTACGGCTACACCTTC. As protein: CASSRRRQYGYTF.

The rearrangement uses TRBV5-1 and TRBJ2-3, with TRBD1 matching 7 bases. Trimming at V came to 4 bases and at J to 2 bases, leaving 4 bases not matched to a gene. Looked up from germline, CDR1 is SGHRS and CDR2 is YFSETQ. The CDR3 is 14 residues long. The CDR3 region is CASSQGQITDTQYF. CDR3 nucleotides: TGCGCCAGCAGCCAGGGACAGATCACAGATACGCAGTATTTT.

The gene calls are TRBV30 and TRBJ1-4, with no clear D. This CDR3 contains 16 residues. With 0 bases removed from V and 4 bases from J, the gap between germline ends came to 15 bases. Germline values: CDR1 GTSNPN, CDR2 SVGIG (reference sequence). CDR3 protein: CAWSVPGSRINEKLFF. The CDR3 DNA follows: TGTGCCTGGAGTGTACCTGGCAGCCGAATTAATGAAAAACTGTTTTTT.

CDR3 region: CASSALAGALETQYF. CDR3 nucleotides: TGTGCCAGCAGTGCCTTAGCGGGGGCCCTTGAGACCCAGTACTTC. The gene calls are TRBV6-1 and TRBJ2-5, with 9 bases matching TRBD2. The V segment lost 4 bases and the J segment 5 bases; nucleotides outside the gene matches: 8. Germline V gene lookup returns CDR1 MNHNS and CDR2 SASEGT. The CDR3 consists of 15 residues.

CDR3 residues: CASSLQQGLVSGYTF. For the CDR3, the DNA is TGTGCCAGCAGCCTCCAACAGGGGCTGGTTAGCGGCTACACCTTC. The rearrangement uses TRBV9 and TRBJ1-2, with TRBD1 matching 7 bases. The germline gives CDR1 SGDLS, CDR2 YYNGEE. CDR3 size: 15 residues. Losses at the gene ends were 4 bases for V and 8 bases for J; bases not matched to a gene: 14.

The CDR3 sequence: CASSAGLAGAGTGELFF. For the CDR3, the DNA is TGTGCCAGCAGCGCGGGACTAGCGGGGGCGGGGACCGGGGAGCTGTTTTTT. This chain uses TRBV9 with TRBJ2-2; 14 nucleotides align to TRBD2. With 3 bases clipped from V and 5 bases from J, the junction kept 6 bases outside the gene matches. Per the germline V gene, CDR1 is SGDLS and CDR2 is YYNGEE. The CDR3 contains 17 residues.

The gene calls are TRBV7-2 and TRBJ1-5; D remains unclear. V shed 9 bases and J shed 1 base, with 16 bases lying between them. From germline, CDR1 is SGHTA and CDR2 FQGNSA. CDR3 length: 15 residues. CDR3 bases: TGTGCCAGTAACGAGGTGGCAGGAAGCAATCAGCCCCAGCATTTT. It codes for CASNEVAGSNQPQHF. The complete variable domain, with remaining parts taken from reference TRBV7-2 and TRBJ1-5, reads GAGVSQSPSNKVTEKGKDVELRCDPISGHTALYWYRQSLGQGLEFLIYFQGNSAPDKSGLPSDRFSAERTGGSVSTLTIQRTQQEDSAVYLCASNEVAGSNQPQHFGDGTRLSIL.

A single count supports this clone. The chain combines TRBV6-1 with TRBJ2-1; 8 nucleotides line up with TRBD1. With 3 bases clipped from V and 6 bases from J, the junction kept 7 bases outside the gene matches. CDR3 length: 15 amino acids. Looked up from germline, CDR1 is MNHNS and CDR2 is SASEGT. The CDR3 DNA sequence: TGTGCCAGCAGTGAGCGGACAGGGTCACCCAATGAGCAGTTCTTC. It specifies CASSERTGSPNEQFF.

V and J are TRBV4-3 and TRBJ1-1; weak D call: TRBD1 (5 bases). V lost 1 base, J lost 0 bases, and 15 bases lay in between. The germline CDR1 and CDR2 sequences are LGHNA and YSLEER. This CDR3 is 17 amino acids long. Written as DNA, the CDR3 is TGCGCCAGCAGCCAAGTCTCCGGGGGTGGGATGAACACTGAAGCTTTCTTT. Its protein is CASSQVSGGGMNTEAFF.